This TCR beta chain is drawn from a study of blood T cell repertoires in COVID-19. Study-level background: Nucleic acid was either cDNA or gDNA, and it came from T cells, B-cell-depleted T cells, or PBMCs.

Losses at the gene ends were 6 bases for V and 5 bases for J; bases not matched to a gene: 4. The CDR3 contains 15 residues. Germline values: CDR1 LGHNT, CDR2 FRNRAP. The cohort comprised adults aged about 18 to 100 years residing in approximately 25 US areas. TCRdb keeps only in-frame clones here, not all; method: immunoSEQ multiplex PCR. This table has under 350,000 clones, around 90% appearing once. The sequenced sample was PBMCs or T cells enriched from blood (not recorded which). The chain joins TRBV12-5 to TRBJ2-1; 13 nucleotides agree with TRBD2. The sequence came from a man aged 55 to 70 who had recovered from COVID-19. The CDR3 DNA reads as TGTGCTAGTGGCACTAGCGGGGGGGGCCACAATGAGCAGTTCTTC. Amino acids: CASGTSGGGHNEQFF.